This T cell receptor beta chain was identified in a study of control samples from healthy donors and cancer patients. The CDR3 contains 13 residues. The V gene's germline CDR1 is SQVTM and CDR2 ANQGSEA. Sequencing was performed with immunoSEQ multiplex PCR; in TCRdb, only in-frame clones are kept and a portion is missing. The table records about 190,000 clones, roughly nine tenths of them present only once. This chain uses TRBV29-1 with TRBJ1-1; the D gene is possibly TRBD1 (5 bases). The specimen sequenced was blood. The origin of this receptor is a man younger than 40 in good health. The CDR3 sequence: CRGDDPGLGEAFF. The CDR3 DNA follows: TGCAGAGGGGATGACCCGGGGCTGGGTGAAGCTTTCTTT. Variable domain in full (rest from reference TRBV29-1 and TRBJ1-1): SAVISQKPSRDICQRGTSLTIQCQVDSQVTMMFWYRQQPGQSLTLIATANQGSEATYESGFVIDKFPISRPNLTFSTLTVSNMSPEDSSIYLCRGDDPGLGEAFFGQGTRLTVV.